This is a list of T cell receptor beta chains from one sample in a study of blood T cells in healthy people across ages. TCRdb reprocessed the 5' RACE reads via MiXCR and lists one record per CDR3 protein. This sample has approximately 1,700,000 distinct CDR3 sequences; about two fifths occur once, and the top ten carry about 23%. The sample comprised blood. The receptors derive from a human donor in good health. The CDR3 runs from the conserved cysteine through the conserved F or W. A D gene is named only where the DNA matches it firmly. For some rows the clone size is stated as once, few or many, or as a class when expanded; others skip it.

j_call | v_call | cdr3_length | clone_size | d_call | cdr3_nt | cdr3_aa
TRBJ1-1 | TRBV20-1 | 13 | - | TRBD1 | TGCAGTGCTAGCCTCGCAGGGGGCACTGAAGCTTTCTTT | CSASLAGGTEAFF
TRBJ2-1 | TRBV20-1 | 18 | - | TRBD2 | TGCAGTGCTAGAGTTTTGGGTAGAGCGGGGGGTTGGAGGAATGAGCAGTTCTTC | CSARVLGRAGGWRNEQFF
TRBJ2-2 | TRBV28 | 14 | - | - | TGTGCCACCTGGCGGGGACCGGTCACCGGGGAGCTGTTTTTT | CATWRGPVTGELFF
TRBJ2-5 | TRBV5-5 | 15 | few | TRBD2 | TGTGCCAGCAGCATTAGCGGGGCTGGGCAAGAGACCCAGTACTTC | CASSISGAGQETQYF
TRBJ2-7 | TRBV27 | 18 | few | - | TGTGCCAGCAGTTCCTACTTAAGGACTCAGAATACTCCCTACGAGCAGTACTTC | CASSSYLRTQNTPYEQYF
TRBJ2-1 | TRBV20-1 | 13 | - | - | TGCAGTGCTCGGGGGGCCCCCGGGGATGAGCAGTTCTTC | CSARGAPGDEQFF
TRBJ2-1 | TRBV2 | 15 | - | TRBD2 | TGTGCCAGCAAGTTAGCGGGGGGTCCCTACAATGAGCAGTTCTTC | CASKLAGGPYNEQFF
TRBJ1-5 | TRBV4-3 | 16 | - | - | TGCGCCAGCAGCCAAGAAGTGGACAATAGCAATCAGCCCCAGCATTTT | CASSQEVDNSNQPQHF
TRBJ2-3 | TRBV19 | 16 | - | TRBD2 | TGTGCCAGTAGTACCGAGCGGGGACCCAGCACAGATACGCAGTATTTT | CASSTERGPSTDTQYF
TRBJ2-1 | TRBV20-1 | 15 | - | - | TGCAGTGCTAGAGTTCTAGTGGGGACTTACAATGAGCAGTTCTTC | CSARVLVGTYNEQFF
TRBJ2-5 | TRBV7-2 | 14 | few | - | TGTGCCAGCAGCTTAAAAGCGGCAGGGAAGACCCAGTACTTC | CASSLKAAGKTQYF
TRBJ2-1 | TRBV5-1 | 15 | - | - | TGCGCCAGCAGCTTGAGGGGGGCAACCTACAATGAGCAGTTCTTC | CASSLRGATYNEQFF
TRBJ1-5 | TRBV20-1 | 15 | few | - | TGCAGTGCTAGGTGGGGGCATGAACCCGGTCAGCCCCAGCATTTT | CSARWGHEPGQPQHF
TRBJ2-1 | TRBV4-3 | 16 | many | TRBD2 | TGCGCCAGCAGCTTCCCGACTAGCGGGGGGGACAATGAGCAGTTCTTC | CASSFPTSGGDNEQFF
TRBJ2-1 | TRBV7-3 | 16 | - | - | TGTGCCAGCAGCTTATCGGGGGGCCCCCCCAGGGATGAGCAGTTCTTC | CASSLSGGPPRDEQFF
TRBJ1-5 | TRBV20-1 | 15 | - | - | TGCAGTGCTAGAGTCAGGGGCACACTCAATCAGCCCCAGCATTTT | CSARVRGTLNQPQHF
TRBJ2-7 | TRBV5-1 | 14 | few | - | TGCGCCAGCAGCTTAGGACACACAAAGGACGAGCAGTACTTC | CASSLGHTKDEQYF
TRBJ2-1 | TRBV4-1 | 13 | many | - | TGCGCCAGCAGCCAAACCCACGAGGCGGAGCAGTTCTTC | CASSQTHEAEQFF
TRBJ2-1 | TRBV20-1 | 15 | few | TRBD1 | TGCAGTGCTATAAACCCTGGCACAGGGGGCAATGAGCAGTTCTTC | CSAINPGTGGNEQFF
TRBJ2-7 | TRBV5-1 | 15 | - | - | TGCGCCAGCAGCTTGGAGTCCGGGGGACTCTACGAGCAGTACTTC | CASSLESGGLYEQYF
TRBJ2-4 | TRBV28 | 17 | - | - | TGTGCCAGCAGCTGGGGCCAGGGGAGAAGAGCCAAAACCATTCAGTACTTC | CASSWGQGRRAKTIQYF
TRBJ2-1 | TRBV4-1 | 16 | few | TRBD2 | TGCGCCAGCAGCCAACTTACTAGCGGGGGAAACAATGAGCAGTTCTTC | CASSQLTSGGNNEQFF
TRBJ2-1 | TRBV7-2 | 18 | - | TRBD2 | TGTGCCAGCAGCTTAAAGGGAGGGCTAGCGGGGGCCTACAATGAGCAGTTCTTC | CASSLKGGLAGAYNEQFF
TRBJ2-4 | TRBV29-1 | 13 | many | - | TGCAGCGTTGAATTCGGGGGTGCCGGCATTCAGTACTTC | CSVEFGGAGIQYF
TRBJ1-5 | TRBV6-1 | 17 | - | TRBD1 | TGTGCCAGCAGGGCGGGACAGGGGGTCTCCCCCAATCAGCCCCAGCATTTT | CASRAGQGVSPNQPQHF